This T cell receptor beta chain appears in the sequencing data of a study of shared clonotypes between healthy human individuals. V gave up 4 bases and J gave up 9 bases, with 30 bases separating them. CDR3 length: 18 residues. CDR1 is MDHEN and CDR2 is SYDVKM in the germline V gene. The genomic DNA of each subset was split evenly across several immunoSEQ plates. Profiled with immunoSEQ multiplex PCR; TCRdb holds only in-frame clones, not every one. Of around 690,000 clones in the sample, roughly 91% were seen once. The chain joins TRBV28 to TRBJ1-1; D might be TRBD1 (5 bases). This TCR was recovered from a man younger than 35 in good health. Some clones in this sample may be carry-over from other donors' samples. The sequenced sample consisted of memory CD8+ T cells from PBMCs. Subset meaning: CD45RO+ cells pooled with CCR7-negative TemRA cells. The CDR3 DNA sequence: TGTGCCAGCAGTTCCCCGGGGGTCACCAAGTCGGGCAGGGAGAAAGCTTTCTTT. Residues: CASSSPGVTKSGREKAFF.